This T cell receptor (beta chain) originates from a study of post-analysis software for immune sequencing data. Study summary: The patients showed relapsing-remitting, secondary progressive and progressive-relapsing multiple sclerosis courses.

Findings and caveats of the study: Controls had significantly higher normalized Chao1 diversity than multiple sclerosis patients. About five TRBV segments were more frequent in patients than controls; TRBV5-6, TRBV5-1 and TRBV20-1 belonged to this group. Clustering by F measure revealed strong co-clustering among samples prepared together in one batch.

Sequencing libraries made from TCR beta cDNA carried unique molecular identifiers. The T cell input of roughly 0.95 to 10 million gave about 470,000 cDNA molecules. TCRdb reanalysed the PCR reads using MiXCR and keeps one entry per CDR3 protein. The repertoire includes about 770,000 distinct CDR3 sequences, approximately 44% of them detected once, and roughly 5% sits in the top ten. For this clonotype: The antigen is unknown.

Germline V lookup: CDR1 MNHEY, CDR2 SVGAGI. This CDR3 has 16 residues. Unmatched junction bases numbered 6, after V lost 5 bases and J lost 3 bases. The source material was blood. This clonotype originated in a girl aged 10 to 17 with multiple sclerosis. This chain connects TRBV6-5 to TRBJ2-3, with 12 bases identical to TRBD2. The CDR3 DNA sequence: TGTGCCAGCAGTCACCGACTAGCGGGAGTGACAGATACGCAGTATTTT. Protein sequence: CASSHRLAGVTDTQYF.